This T cell receptor beta chain was identified in a study of regulatory T cells in long-lasting Graves disease. Study findings and constraints: Patients with persistent disease showed a bias toward TRBV28, TRBJ1-2 and TRBJ2-5. Persistent patients shared more public clonotypes (approximately 2,700) than newly diagnosed patients (around 1,000).

Germline V CDR1 and CDR2: DFQATT, SNEGSKA (reference sequence). The CDR3 is 15 amino acids. Trimming removed 1 base at V and 4 bases at J, with 13 bases between. Regarding time point: persistent/refractory GD, antithyroid drugs over 5 years with positive TRAb. Generation of the TCR library employed RNA extracted from PBMCs. About this clonotype: Its matching antigen is unknown.

CDR3 regions were amplified by Arm-PCR using iRepertoire HTBI primers to build TCR beta libraries. TCRdb re-called the multiplex PCR reads with MiXCR, one entry per CDR3 protein. The sample lists 350,000 to 450,000 distinct CDR3 sequences; 23% were seen once. The clonotype comes from a woman aged 40 to 50 with Graves disease. Sequenced here: peripheral blood mononuclear cells (PBMCs), sampled when the disease was refractory, from a patient treated with antithyroid drugs. The chain employs TRBV20-1 and TRBJ1-4; perhaps TRBD1 as D (5 bases). The CDR3 loop reads CSARAPGGFNEKLFF. The CDR3 DNA follows: TGCAGTGCTAGAGCGCCGGGGGGGTTTAATGAAAAACTGTTTTTT.